This entry is about one TCR beta chain. Its antigen is not identified. The junction does not match germline at one end; this may be a read error. This entry comes from a study of post-analysis software for immune sequencing data. Points from the study as a whole: Patients carried roughly five TRBV segments more frequently than controls did, and TRBV5-6, TRBV5-1 and TRBV20-1 were among them.

Unique molecular identifiers featured in each of the TCR beta cDNA libraries. TCRdb re-called the PCR reads through MiXCR, storing one row per CDR3 protein. The repertoire holds fewer than 850,000 distinct CDR3 sequences, with just under 30% as singletons. Germline V lookup: CDR1 SGHDN, CDR2 FVKESK. CDR3 length equals 19 residues. The sequence derives from a girl between 5 and 17 years old with multiple sclerosis. What was sequenced was blood. The chain is built from TRBV14 and TRBJ2-1, with a tentative D call TRBD2 (6 bases). In nucleotides, the CDR3 is TGTGCCAGCAGCCAAGATGGGGCCAGGAGGGGTCCGAAGTACAATGAGCAGATCTTC. This translates into CASSQDGARRGPKYNEQIF.